Listed here are 13 T cell receptor beta chains from one sample, sequenced in a study of CD8+CD57+ T cells in acquired aplastic anemia. CD8+CD57+ cell expansion had been shown by flow cytometry in patients chosen for sequencing. TCR beta VDJ combinations and CDR3 sequences were profiled from genomic DNA. Each CDR3 protein gets one entry after TCRdb re-called the reads with MiXCR. The data contain over 150,000 distinct CDR3 sequences, roughly three fifths of them singletons. What was sequenced was sorted CD4+, CD8+, or CD8+CD57+ T cells (not recorded which) from PBMCs. These receptors were collected from a human donor with aplastic anemia.

Regarding this clonotype: With a much larger clone just one base away, this may be a read error. The CDR3 end shows no conserved phenylalanine or tryptophan, and so a read error is likely. The rearrangement links TRBV7-8 to TRBJ2-5; 12 bases agree with TRBD2. Germline CDR1 reads SGHVS; CDR2 reads FQNEAQ. Germline trimming cut 10 bases from V and 5 bases from J; bases unmatched to any gene: 14. This CDR3 comprises 16 residues. The CDR3 is CANTLVLAGGQETQYS. The DNA of the CDR3 is TGTGCCAACACTCTGGTACTAGCGGGGGGTCAGGAGACCCAGTACTCC.

The chain employs TRBV2 and TRBJ2-7; tentatively, D is TRBD1 or TRBD2 (5 bases each). The CDR3 sequence is 13 residues long. CDR1 is SNHLY, CDR2 FYNNEI, per germline. Trimming stripped 10 bases from V and 2 bases from J, with 15 bases between. This CDR3 is CAIDGAGPYEQYF. CDR3 nucleotides: TGTGCCATCGACGGGGCAGGCCCCTACGAGCAGTACTTC.

This clonotype has at least ten counts. The chain carries TRBV10-3 and TRBJ2-5, with 7 bases matching TRBD2. The germline CDR1 and CDR2 sequences are ENHRY and SYGVKD. The CDR3 covers 14 residues. V was clipped by 4 bases and J by 3 bases; unmatched bases: 5. The CDR3 region is CAISAALAEETQYF. The CDR3 region has the DNA TGTGCCATCAGTGCGGCGCTAGCGGAAGAGACCCAGTACTTC.

The chain's CDR3 is CASSPRQGSTDTQYF. The CDR3 nucleotides are TGTGCCAGCAGCCCGCGACAGGGTAGCACAGATACGCAGTATTTT. This sequence joins TRBV9 and TRBJ2-3; TRBD1 matches 7 bases. Germline CDR1 SGDLS, CDR2 YYNGEE. CDR3 length: 15 amino acids. The ends lost 4 bases at V and 0 bases at J; junction bases unmatched: 5.

This clonotype was picked up many times. The chain recombines TRBV7-9 with TRBJ2-1; D unresolved. There are 16 residues in the CDR3. V lost 1 base and J 6 bases, leaving 16 bases between the germline ends. Germline-derived CDR1 and CDR2 are SEHNR and FQNEAQ (reference sequence). In DNA form, the CDR3 reads TGTGCCAGCAGCTTAGAATCCGAGATGTACTCCAATGAGCAGTTCTTC. Its protein is CASSLESEMYSNEQFF.

The chain uses TRBV25-1 and TRBJ1-1, with D hard to call. Per germline, CDR1 MGHDK and CDR2 SYGVNS. The germline V and J ends were trimmed by 2 bases and 0 bases, with 7 bases remaining between them. This CDR3 has 14 amino acids. This CDR3 reads CASSETDMNTEAFF. The CDR3 nucleotides are TGTGCCAGCAGTGAAACGGATATGAACACTGAAGCTTTCTTT.

This clonotype has a single count. The chain combines TRBV2 with TRBJ1-2; 10 nucleotides agree with TRBD1. V lost 8 bases to trimming and J lost 5 bases; unmatched junction nucleotides: 5. Germline V CDR1 and CDR2: SNHLY, FYNNEI. This CDR3 has 13 residues. The CDR3 region is CASPGQGFYGYTF. The DNA of the CDR3 is TGTGCCAGCCCGGGACAGGGGTTTTATGGCTACACCTTC.

The CDR3: CASSLETGAGELFF. The CDR3 DNA sequence: TGTGCCAGCAGCTTAGAAACAGGAGCCGGGGAGCTGTTTTTT. This chain uses TRBV7-6 with TRBJ2-2; D is possibly TRBD1 (5 bases). V was clipped by 1 base and J by 6 bases, with 9 bases between them. The CDR3 runs to 14 residues. Per germline, CDR1 SGHVS and CDR2 FNYEAQ.

The V call is TRBV5-1, the J call TRBJ2-3; D ambiguous. Germline CDR1 SGHRS, CDR2 YFSETQ. The germline V and J ends were trimmed by 4 bases and 0 bases, with 6 bases remaining between them. This CDR3 contains 13 residues. The CDR3 sequence is CASSPTSTDTQYF. Here the CDR3 DNA reads TGCGCCAGCAGCCCCACTAGCACAGATACGCAGTATTTT.

This clonotype has at least ten counts. The J gene is TRBJ2-7, the V gene TRBV7-6; D remains ambiguous. Trimming cost V 5 bases and J 4 bases, with 15 bases left between them. Per the germline V gene, CDR1 is SGHVS and CDR2 is FNYEAQ. This CDR3 contains 14 residues. CDR3 sequence (DNA): TGTGCCAGCAGCCCCGCTGCCGGGTTATACGAGCAGTACTTC. Protein product: CASSPAAGLYEQYF.

The chain combines TRBV11-3 with TRBJ2-7, with D hard to call. CDR3 length equals 13 residues. Trimming stripped 4 bases from V and 4 bases from J, with 11 bases between. The germline V gene has CDR1 SGHNT and CDR2 YENEEA. The CDR3 bases are TGTGCCAGCAGCTCGGAAATCGGATACGAGCAGTACTTC. It encodes CASSSEIGYEQYF.

CDR3 residues: CASSDTRGGGWNSPLHF. In DNA, the CDR3 is TGTGCCAGCAGTGACACACGGGGGGGAGGATGGAATTCACCCCTCCACTTT. The chain links TRBV7-9 to TRBJ1-6, with D maybe TRBD1 (5 bases). Between the trimmed V and J ends, which lost 6 bases and 7 bases, there was a span of 22 bases. This CDR3 has 17 amino acids. Germline CDR1 SEHNR, CDR2 FQNEAQ (reference sequence).

The chain recombines TRBV10-3 with TRBJ2-3; 11 bases map to TRBD2. Trimming took 1 base from V and 0 from J; bases not matched to a gene: 9. Germline loops: CDR1 ENHRY, CDR2 SYGVKD. The CDR3 sequence is 19 residues long. DNA of the CDR3: TGTGCCATCAGTGAGTGGGGTCTAGCGGGGGGCCTTAGCACAGATACGCAGTATTTT. It yields the protein CAISEWGLAGGLSTDTQYF.